This TCR beta chain was sequenced in a study of cytomegalovirus exposure and HLA in healthy donors. PCR used 60 Vbeta primers and 13 Jbeta primers. Repertoires were generated with immunoSEQ multiplex PCR, while TCRdb's copy carries only in-frame clones and drops some. The sample includes 150,000 to 200,000 clones, around 65% seen only once; the top ten take about 2.5%. Donors were ostensibly healthy at sampling, although undocumented immune exposures were probable. Findings and caveats of the study: Association of a missense DCLRE1C variant with TCR beta V- and J-gene trimming was reported in a later analysis.

This CDR3 region has 15 residues. The V and J ends lost 7 bases and 3 bases respectively, with 19 bases between them. Germline V gene sequence: CDR1 SEHNR, CDR2 FQNEAQ (reference sequence). A few counts support this clone. Its antigen is undetermined. This rearrangement joins TRBV7-9 to TRBJ2-7, with D possibly being TRBD2 (6 bases). This TCR came from a woman in her forties in good health and CMV-seropositive. Sequenced input: PBMCs. CDR3 in amino acids: CASTPGGDGSYEQYF. The CDR3 DNA follows: TGTGCCAGCACCCCGGGCGGGGACGGGAGCTACGAGCAGTACTTC.